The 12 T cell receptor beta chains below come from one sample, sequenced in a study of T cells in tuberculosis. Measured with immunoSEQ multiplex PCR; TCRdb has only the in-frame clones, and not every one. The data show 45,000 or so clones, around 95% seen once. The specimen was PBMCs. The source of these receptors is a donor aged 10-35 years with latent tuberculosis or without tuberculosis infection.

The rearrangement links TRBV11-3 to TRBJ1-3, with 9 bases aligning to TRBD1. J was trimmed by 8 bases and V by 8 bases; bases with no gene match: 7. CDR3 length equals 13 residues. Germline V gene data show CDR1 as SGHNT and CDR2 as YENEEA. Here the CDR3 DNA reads TGTGCCAGCGGACAGGGGTTTTTAGACACCATATATTTT. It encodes CASGQGFLDTIYF.

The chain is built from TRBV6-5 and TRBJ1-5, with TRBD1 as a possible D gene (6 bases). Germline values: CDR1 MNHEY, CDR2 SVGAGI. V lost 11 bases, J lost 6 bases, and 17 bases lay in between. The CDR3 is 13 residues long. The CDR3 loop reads CACSGQRSQPQHF. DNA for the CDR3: TGTGCCTGTTCCGGACAGCGGAGTCAGCCCCAGCATTTT.

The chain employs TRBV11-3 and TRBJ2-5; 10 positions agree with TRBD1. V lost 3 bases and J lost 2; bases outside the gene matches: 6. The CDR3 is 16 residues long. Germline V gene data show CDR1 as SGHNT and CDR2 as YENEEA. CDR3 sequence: CASSFGQGGNQETQYF. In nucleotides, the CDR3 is TGTGCCAGCAGCTTCGGACAGGGGGGGAATCAAGAGACCCAGTACTTC.

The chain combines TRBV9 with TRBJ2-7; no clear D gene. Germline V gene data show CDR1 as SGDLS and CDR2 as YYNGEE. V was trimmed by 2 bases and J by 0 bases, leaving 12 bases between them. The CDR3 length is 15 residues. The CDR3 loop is CASSVGQTISYEQYF. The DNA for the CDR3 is TGTGCCAGCAGCGTTGGGCAGACCATCTCCTACGAGCAGTACTTC.

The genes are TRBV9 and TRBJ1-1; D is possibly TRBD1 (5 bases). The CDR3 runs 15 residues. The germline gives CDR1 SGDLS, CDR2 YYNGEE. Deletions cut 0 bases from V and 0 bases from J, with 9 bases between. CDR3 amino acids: CASSVDAGMNTEAFF. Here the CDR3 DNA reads TGTGCCAGCAGCGTAGATGCAGGGATGAACACTGAAGCTTTCTTT.

CDR3 sequence (DNA): TGTGCCAGCAGAGGGGGCCTGAGCACCGGGGAGCTGTTTTTT. It codes for CASRGGLSTGELFF. V and J are TRBV5-8 and TRBJ2-2; TRBD1 agrees at 7 bases. The CDR3 spans 14 residues. CDR1 is SGHTS and CDR2 is YDEGEE in the germline V gene. The V gene end was trimmed by 5 bases and the J gene end by 4 bases; junction bases not matched to a gene: 5. Drawing the rest from reference TRBV5-8 and TRBJ2-2, the complete variable domain is EAGVTQSPTHLIKTRGQQATLRCSPISGHTSVYWYQQALGLGLQFLLWYDEGEERNRGNFPPRFSGRQFPNYSSELNVNALELEDSALYLCASRGGLSTGELFFGEGSRLTVL.

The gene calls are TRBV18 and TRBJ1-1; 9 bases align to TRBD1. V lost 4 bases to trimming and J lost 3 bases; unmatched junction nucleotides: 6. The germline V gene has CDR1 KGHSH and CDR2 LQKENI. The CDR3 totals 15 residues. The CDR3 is CASSLGTGPYTEAFF. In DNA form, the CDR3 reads TGTGCCAGCTCACTAGGGACAGGGCCGTACACTGAAGCTTTCTTT.

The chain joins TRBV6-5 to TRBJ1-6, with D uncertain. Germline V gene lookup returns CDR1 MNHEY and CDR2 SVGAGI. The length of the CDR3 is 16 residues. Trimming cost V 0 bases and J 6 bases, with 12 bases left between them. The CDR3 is CASSYSLANINSPLHF. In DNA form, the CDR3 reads TGTGCCAGCAGTTACTCCCTTGCGAATATTAATTCACCCCTCCACTTT.

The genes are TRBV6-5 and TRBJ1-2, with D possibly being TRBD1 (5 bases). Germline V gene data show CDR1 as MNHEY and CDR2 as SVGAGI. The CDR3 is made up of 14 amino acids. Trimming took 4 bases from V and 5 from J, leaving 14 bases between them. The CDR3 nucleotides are TGTGCCAGCAGTTCCGAAGACAGAGCTTATGGCTACACCTTC. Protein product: CASSSEDRAYGYTF.

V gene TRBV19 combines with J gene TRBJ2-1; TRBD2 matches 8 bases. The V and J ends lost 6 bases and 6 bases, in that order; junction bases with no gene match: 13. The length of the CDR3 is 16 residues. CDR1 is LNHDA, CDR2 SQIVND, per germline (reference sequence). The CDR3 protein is CASRLKGTRNLNEQFF. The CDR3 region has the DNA TGTGCCAGTAGACTTAAGGGGACTAGGAACCTCAATGAGCAGTTCTTC.

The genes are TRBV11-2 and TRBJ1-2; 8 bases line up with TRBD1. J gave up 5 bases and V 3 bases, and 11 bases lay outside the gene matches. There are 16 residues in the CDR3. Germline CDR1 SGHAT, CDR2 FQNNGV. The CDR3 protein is CASSLVRGPRGYGYTF. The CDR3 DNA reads TGTGCCAGCAGCTTGGTCAGGGGGCCTCGGGGGTATGGCTACACCTTC.

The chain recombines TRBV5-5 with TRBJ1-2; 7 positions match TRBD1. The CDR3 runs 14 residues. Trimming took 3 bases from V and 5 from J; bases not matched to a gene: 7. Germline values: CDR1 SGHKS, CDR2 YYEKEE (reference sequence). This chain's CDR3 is CASSSPGTAYGYTF. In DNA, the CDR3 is TGTGCCAGCAGCTCCCCCGGGACAGCGTATGGCTACACCTTC.